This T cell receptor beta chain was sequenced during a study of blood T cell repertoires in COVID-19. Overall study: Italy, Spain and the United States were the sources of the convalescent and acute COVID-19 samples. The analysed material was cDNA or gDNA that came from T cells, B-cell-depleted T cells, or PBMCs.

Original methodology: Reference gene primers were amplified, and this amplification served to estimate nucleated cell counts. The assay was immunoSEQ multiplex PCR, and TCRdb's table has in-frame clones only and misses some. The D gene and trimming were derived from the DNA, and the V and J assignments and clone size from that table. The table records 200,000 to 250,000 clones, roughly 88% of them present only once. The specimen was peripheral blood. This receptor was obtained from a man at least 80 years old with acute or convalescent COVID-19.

The CDR3 sequence: CASSQVGGSINYGYTF. In DNA form, the CDR3 reads TGTGCCAGCAGCCAAGTCGGAGGGTCGATCAACTATGGCTACACCTTC. This chain connects TRBV3-1 (or the pseudogene TRBV3-2) to TRBJ1-2; D call uncertain. Trimming removed 1 base at V and 2 bases at J, with 14 bases between. Germline CDR1 reads LGHDT; CDR2 reads YNNKEL (reference sequence). The CDR3 is 16 residues long.